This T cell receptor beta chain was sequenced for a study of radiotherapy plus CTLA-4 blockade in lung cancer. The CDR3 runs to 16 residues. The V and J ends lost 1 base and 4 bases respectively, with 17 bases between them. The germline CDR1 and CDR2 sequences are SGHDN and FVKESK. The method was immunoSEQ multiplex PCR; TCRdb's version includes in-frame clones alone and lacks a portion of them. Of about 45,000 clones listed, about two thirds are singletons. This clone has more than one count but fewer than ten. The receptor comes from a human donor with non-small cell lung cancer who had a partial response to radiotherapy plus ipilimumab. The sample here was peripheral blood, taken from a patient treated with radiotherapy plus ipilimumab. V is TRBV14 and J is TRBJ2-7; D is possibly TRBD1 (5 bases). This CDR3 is CASSQAAGIGPYEQYF. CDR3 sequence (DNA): TGTGCCAGCAGCCAAGCCGCAGGGATCGGGCCTTACGAGCAGTACTTC.